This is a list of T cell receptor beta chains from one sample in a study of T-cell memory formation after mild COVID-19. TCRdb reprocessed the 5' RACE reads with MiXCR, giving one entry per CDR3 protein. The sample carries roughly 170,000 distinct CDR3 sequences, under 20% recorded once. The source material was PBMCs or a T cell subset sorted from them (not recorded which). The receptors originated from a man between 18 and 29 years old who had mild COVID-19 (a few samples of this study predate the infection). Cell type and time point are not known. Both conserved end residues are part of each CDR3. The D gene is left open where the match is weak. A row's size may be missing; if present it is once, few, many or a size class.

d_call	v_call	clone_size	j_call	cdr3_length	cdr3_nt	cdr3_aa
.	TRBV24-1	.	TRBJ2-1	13	TGTGCCACCAGTGAGCGAGGGGACAATGAGCAGTTCTTC	CATSERGDNEQFF
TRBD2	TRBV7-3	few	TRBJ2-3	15	TGTGCCAGCAGCCCCCTAGCGGGGGGCGCAGATACGCAGTATTTT	CASSPLAGGADTQYF
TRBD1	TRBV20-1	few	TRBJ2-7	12	TGCAGTGCTAGTTCCCAGGGGGACGAGCAGTACTTC	CSASSQGDEQYF
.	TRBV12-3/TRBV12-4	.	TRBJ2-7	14	TGTGCCAGCAGTGGAGACAGGAACCTCTACGAGCAGTACTTC	CASSGDRNLYEQYF
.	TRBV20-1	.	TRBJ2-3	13	TGCAGTGCTCCCTTCATGGGCACAGATACGCAGTATTTT	CSAPFMGTDTQYF
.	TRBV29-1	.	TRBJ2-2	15	TGCAGCGTGACAGGGCGGCAGCGGGGCGGCGGGGAGCTGTTTTTT	CSVTGRQRGGGELFF
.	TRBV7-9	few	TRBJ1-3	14	TGTGCCAGCAGCTTGGCAGGGGCCCAAACCACCATATATTTT	CASSLAGAQTTIYF
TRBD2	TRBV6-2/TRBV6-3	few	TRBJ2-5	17	TGTGCCAGCAGTTACTCGTCATCCGGGACTAGGGGAGAGACCCAGTACTTC	CASSYSSSGTRGETQYF
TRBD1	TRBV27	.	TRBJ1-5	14	TGTGCCACCTCGGACAGGTGGGTCAATCAGCCCCAGCATTTT	CATSDRWVNQPQHF
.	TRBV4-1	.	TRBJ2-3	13	TGCGCCAGCAGCCAAGTCGGCTCAGATACGCAGTATTTT	CASSQVGSDTQYF
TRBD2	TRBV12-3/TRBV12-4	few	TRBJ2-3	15	TGTGCCAGCAGTTGGGCGGGGGGGTTCATGAATACGCAGTATTTT	CASSWAGGFMNTQYF
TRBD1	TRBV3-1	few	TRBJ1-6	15	TGTGCCAGCAGCCATCTACAGGGGGATAATTCACCCCTCCACTTT	CASSHLQGDNSPLHF
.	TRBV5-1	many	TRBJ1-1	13	TGCGCCAGCGGCTCCGGGGGGTACACTGAAGCTTTCTTT	CASGSGGYTEAFF
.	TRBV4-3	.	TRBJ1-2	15	TGCGCCAGCAGCCCGGCAGGGACTCCACCCTATGGCTACACCTTC	CASSPAGTPPYGYTF
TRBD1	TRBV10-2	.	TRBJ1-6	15	TGCGCCACAAGACCCCGGGACAGGGGATTTTCACCCCTCCACTTT	CATRPRDRGFSPLHF
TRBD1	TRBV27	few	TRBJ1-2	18	TGTGCCAGCGGGGGTACTTCGACAGGGGGCTTCACTAACTATGGCTACACCTTC	CASGGTSTGGFTNYGYTF
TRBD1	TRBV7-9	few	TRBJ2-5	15	TGTGCCAGCAGCCAACTAGCCGGGACAGGGGTGATCCAGTACTTC	CASSQLAGTGVIQYF
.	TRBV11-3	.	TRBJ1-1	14	TGTGCCAGCAGCTTAGGGGGACTGGACAGACAAGCTTTCTTT	CASSLGGLDRQAFF
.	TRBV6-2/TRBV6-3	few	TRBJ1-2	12	TGTGCCAGCAGCCAAGGAGAATATGGCTACACCTTC	CASSQGEYGYTF
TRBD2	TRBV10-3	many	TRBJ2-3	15	TGTGCCATCAGTGGTACTAGCGGGTCTCCAGATACGCAGTATTTT	CAISGTSGSPDTQYF
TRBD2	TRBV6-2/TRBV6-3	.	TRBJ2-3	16	TGTGCCAGCAGCCACCTGTCTAGCGGGGCGTCAGATACGCAGTATTTT	CASSHLSSGASDTQYF
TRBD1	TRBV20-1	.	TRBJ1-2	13	TGCAGTGCCCGGCTGGACAGGGAATATGGCTACACCTTC	CSARLDREYGYTF
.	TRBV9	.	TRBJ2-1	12	TGTGCCAGGTACGGGGGCTACAATGAGCAGTTCTTC	CARYGGYNEQFF
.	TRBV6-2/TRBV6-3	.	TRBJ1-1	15	TGTGCCAGCAGTCCCCGGGATGGCGGGAGAACTGAAGCTTTCTTT	CASSPRDGGRTEAFF
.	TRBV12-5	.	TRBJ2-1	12	TGTGCTAGTGGTTTGATCGGTGATGAGCAGTTCTTC	CASGLIGDEQFF
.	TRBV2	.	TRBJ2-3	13	TGTGCCAGCAGTGAAGCTTCAGGGCCGACGCAGTATTTT	CASSEASGPTQYF
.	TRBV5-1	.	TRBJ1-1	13	TGCGCCAGCAGCGGGGACGGGTACACTGAAGCTTTCTTT	CASSGDGYTEAFF
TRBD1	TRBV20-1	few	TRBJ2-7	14	TGCAGTGCTCGTCCCGGGACAGGGCGCTACGAGCAGTACTTC	CSARPGTGRYEQYF
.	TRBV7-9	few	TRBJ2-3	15	TGTGCCAGCAGCCTTTCTCTGGGCCTCACAGATACGCAGTATTTT	CASSLSLGLTDTQYF
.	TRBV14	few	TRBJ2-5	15	TGTGCCAGCAGCCAGGGGGGACGTAGACAAGAGACCCAGTACTTC	CASSQGGRRQETQYF
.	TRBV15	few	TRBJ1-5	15	TGTGCCACCAGCAGACGCGGGGGAGGGTTTCAGCCCCAGCATTTT	CATSRRGGGFQPQHF
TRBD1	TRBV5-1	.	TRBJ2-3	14	TGCGCCAGCAGCTTGGACAGGGGAGCAGATACGCAGTATTTT	CASSLDRGADTQYF
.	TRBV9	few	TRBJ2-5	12	TGTGCCAGCAGCGGGGGCAGGGAGACCCAGTACTTC	CASSGGRETQYF
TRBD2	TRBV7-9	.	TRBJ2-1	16	TGTGCCAGCAGGGGGAATCGGCGGGGGGTCCCTGGGGAGCAGTTCTTC	CASRGNRRGVPGEQFF
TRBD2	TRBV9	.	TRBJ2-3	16	TGTGCCAGCAGCGTAGGAGGGGGACTAGGAACGCATACGCAGTATTTT	CASSVGGGLGTHTQYF
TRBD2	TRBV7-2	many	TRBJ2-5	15	TGTGCCAGCAGCTGGACGGCGGGGGTTGGGGAGACCCAGTACTTC	CASSWTAGVGETQYF
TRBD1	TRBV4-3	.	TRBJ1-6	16	TGCGCCAGCAGCCAAGGGACAGAGGGGGCTGGTTCACCCCTCCACTTT	CASSQGTEGAGSPLHF
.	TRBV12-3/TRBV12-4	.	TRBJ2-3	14	TGTGCCAGCAGTTTCCGGGGGATTACAGATACGCAGTATTTT	CASSFRGITDTQYF
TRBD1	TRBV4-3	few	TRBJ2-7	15	TGCGCCAGCAGCCAGGGCCAGGGGGCGTCCTACGAGCAGTACTTC	CASSQGQGASYEQYF
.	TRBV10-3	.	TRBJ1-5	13	TGTGCCACCGGTCATTATAGCAATCAGCCCCAGCATTTT	CATGHYSNQPQHF
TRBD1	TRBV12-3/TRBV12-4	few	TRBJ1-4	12	TGTGCCAGCAAACAGGGGTGGGGAAAACTGTTTTTT	CASKQGWGKLFF
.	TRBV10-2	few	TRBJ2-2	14	TGCGCCGCACGTCACCTAGTAGGGGCCGGGGAGCTGTTTTTT	CAARHLVGAGELFF
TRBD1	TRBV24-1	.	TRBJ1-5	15	TGTGCCACCAGTGATGCAGGGGGCGGCAATCAGCCCCAGCATTTT	CATSDAGGGNQPQHF
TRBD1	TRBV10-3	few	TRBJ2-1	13	TGTGCCATCAGCAGGGACAGGGACAATGAGCAGTTCTTC	CAISRDRDNEQFF
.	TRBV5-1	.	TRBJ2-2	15	TGCGCCAGCAGCTGGGGGACGGGTAACACCGGGGAGCTGTTTTTT	CASSWGTGNTGELFF
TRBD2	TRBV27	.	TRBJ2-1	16	TGTGCCAGCAGTGCCGCGCGGGGGGGCCTCGACAATGAGCAGTTCTTC	CASSAARGGLDNEQFF
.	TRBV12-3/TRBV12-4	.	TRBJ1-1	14	TGTGCCAGCAGAGAACCAGGGTCCGCAACTGAAGCTTTCTTT	CASREPGSATEAFF
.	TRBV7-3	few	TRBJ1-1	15	TGTGCCAGCAGCTCATACCAGGGGAGGGACACTGAAGCTTTCTTT	CASSSYQGRDTEAFF
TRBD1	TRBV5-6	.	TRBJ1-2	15	TGTGCCAGCAGCCCGAACAGGGGGCTAAGCTATGGCTACACCTTC	CASSPNRGLSYGYTF
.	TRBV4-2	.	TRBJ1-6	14	TGTGCCAGCAGCCAAGAGGAATATAATTCACCCCTCCACTTT	CASSQEEYNSPLHF
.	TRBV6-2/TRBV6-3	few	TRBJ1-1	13	TGTGCCAGCAGTTACTCTACAGGCAGGGAAGCTTTCTTT	CASSYSTGREAFF
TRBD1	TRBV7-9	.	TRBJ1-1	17	TGTGCCAGCAGCTCACCCCCCGGGACAGGGGGCGCGTCTGAAGCTTTCTTT	CASSSPPGTGGASEAFF
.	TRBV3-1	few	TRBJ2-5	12	TGTGCCAGCGGATACAGGGAAGAGACCCAGTACTTC	CASGYREETQYF
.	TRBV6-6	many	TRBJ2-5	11	TGTGCCAGCAGGGGGACAGAGACCCAGTACTTC	CASRGTETQYF
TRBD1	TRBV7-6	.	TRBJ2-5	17	TGTGCCAGCAGCTTACTCCCTGGACAGGGTACAGGGGAGACCCAGTACTTC	CASSLLPGQGTGETQYF
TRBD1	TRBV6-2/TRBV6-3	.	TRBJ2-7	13	TGTGCCAGCATCTCGACAGGGGCCTACGAGCAGTACTTC	CASISTGAYEQYF
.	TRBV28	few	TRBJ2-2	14	TGTGCCAGCAGCAGGGGCTCGAACACCGGGGAGCTGTTTTTT	CASSRGSNTGELFF